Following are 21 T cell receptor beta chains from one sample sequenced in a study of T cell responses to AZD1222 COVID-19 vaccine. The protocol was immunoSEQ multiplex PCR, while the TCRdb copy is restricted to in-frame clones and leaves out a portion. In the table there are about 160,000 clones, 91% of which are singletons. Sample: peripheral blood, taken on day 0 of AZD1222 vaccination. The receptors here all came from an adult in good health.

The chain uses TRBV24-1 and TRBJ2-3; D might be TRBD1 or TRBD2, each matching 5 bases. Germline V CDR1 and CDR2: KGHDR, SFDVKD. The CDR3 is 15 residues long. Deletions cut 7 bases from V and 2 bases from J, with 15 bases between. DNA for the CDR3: TGTGCCACCAGCCGGGGACGGATGAACACAGATACGCAGTATTTT. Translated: CATSRGRMNTDTQYF.

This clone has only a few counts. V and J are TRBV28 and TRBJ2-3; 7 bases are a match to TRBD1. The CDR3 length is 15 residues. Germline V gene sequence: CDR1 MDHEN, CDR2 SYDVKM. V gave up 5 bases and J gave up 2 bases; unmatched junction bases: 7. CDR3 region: CASSLRQGYTDTQYF. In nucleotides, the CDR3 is TGTGCCAGCAGTCTCCGACAGGGTTACACAGATACGCAGTATTTT. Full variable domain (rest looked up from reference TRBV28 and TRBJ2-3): DVKVTQSSRYLVKRTGEKVFLECVQDMDHENMFWYRQDPGLGLRLIYFSYDVKMKEKGDIPEGYSVSREKKERFSLILESASTNQTSMYLCASSLRQGYTDTQYFGPGTRLTVL.

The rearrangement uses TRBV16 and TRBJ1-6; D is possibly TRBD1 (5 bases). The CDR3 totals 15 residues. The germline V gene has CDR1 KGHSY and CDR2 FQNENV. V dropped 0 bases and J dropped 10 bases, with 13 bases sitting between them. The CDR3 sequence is CASSQSGGMGSPLHF. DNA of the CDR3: TGTGCCAGCAGCCAATCGGGGGGAATGGGCTCACCCCTCCACTTT.

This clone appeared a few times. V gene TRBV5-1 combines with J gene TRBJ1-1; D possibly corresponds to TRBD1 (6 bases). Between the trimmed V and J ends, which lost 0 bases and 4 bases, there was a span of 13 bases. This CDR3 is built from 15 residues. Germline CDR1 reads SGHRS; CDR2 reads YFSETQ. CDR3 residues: CASSLEQGRGTEAFF. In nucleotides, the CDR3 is TGCGCCAGCAGCTTGGAACAGGGTAGGGGCACTGAAGCTTTCTTT.

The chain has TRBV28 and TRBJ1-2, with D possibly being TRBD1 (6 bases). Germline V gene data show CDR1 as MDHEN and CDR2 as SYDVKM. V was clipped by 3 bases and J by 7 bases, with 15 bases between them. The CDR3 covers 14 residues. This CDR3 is CASSFAQGRGGYTF. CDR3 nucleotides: TGTGCCAGCAGTTTCGCACAGGGACGGGGTGGCTACACCTTC.

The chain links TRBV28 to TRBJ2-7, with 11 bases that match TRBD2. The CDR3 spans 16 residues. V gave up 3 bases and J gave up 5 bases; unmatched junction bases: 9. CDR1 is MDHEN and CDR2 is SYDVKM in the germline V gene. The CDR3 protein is CASSFASGGRSDEQYF. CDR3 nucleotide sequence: TGTGCCAGCAGTTTTGCTAGCGGGGGGAGGAGCGACGAGCAGTACTTC.

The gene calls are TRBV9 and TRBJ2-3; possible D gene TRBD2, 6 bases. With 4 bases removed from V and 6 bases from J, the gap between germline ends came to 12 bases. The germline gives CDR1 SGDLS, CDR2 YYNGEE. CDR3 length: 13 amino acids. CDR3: CASSYQTRDTQYF. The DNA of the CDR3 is TGTGCCAGCAGCTATCAGACTAGGGATACGCAGTATTTT.

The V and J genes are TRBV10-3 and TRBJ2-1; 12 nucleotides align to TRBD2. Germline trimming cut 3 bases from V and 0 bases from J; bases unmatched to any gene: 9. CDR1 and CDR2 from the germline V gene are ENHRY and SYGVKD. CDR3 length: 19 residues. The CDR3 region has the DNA TGTGCCATCAGTGATCCCGACCCGACTAGCGGGAGCTCCTACAATGAGCAGTTCTTC. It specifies CAISDPDPTSGSSYNEQFF.

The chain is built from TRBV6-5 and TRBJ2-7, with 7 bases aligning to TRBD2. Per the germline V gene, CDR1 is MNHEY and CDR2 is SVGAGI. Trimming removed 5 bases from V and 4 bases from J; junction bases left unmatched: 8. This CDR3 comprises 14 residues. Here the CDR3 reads CASSPGGSGYEQYF. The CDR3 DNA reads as TGTGCCAGCAGTCCTGGCGGGAGTGGTTACGAGCAGTACTTC.

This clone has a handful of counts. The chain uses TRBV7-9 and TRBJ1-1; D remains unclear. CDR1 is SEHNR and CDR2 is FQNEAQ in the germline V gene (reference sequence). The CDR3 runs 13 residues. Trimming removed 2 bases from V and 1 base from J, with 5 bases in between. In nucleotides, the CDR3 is TGTGCCAGCAGCTTACCGCCGAACACTGAAGCTTTCTTT. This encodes CASSLPPNTEAFF.

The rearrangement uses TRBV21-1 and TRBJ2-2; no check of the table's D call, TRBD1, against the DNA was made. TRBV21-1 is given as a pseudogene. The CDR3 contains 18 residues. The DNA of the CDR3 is TGTGCCAGCAGCAAAGCTTGGGCCGGGACAGGGGGCTTCGGGGAGCTGTTTTTT. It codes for CASSKAWAGTGGFGELFF.

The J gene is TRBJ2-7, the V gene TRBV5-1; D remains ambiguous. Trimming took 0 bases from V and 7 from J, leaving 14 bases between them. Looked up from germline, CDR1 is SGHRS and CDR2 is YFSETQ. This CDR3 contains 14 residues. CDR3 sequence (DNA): TGCGCCAGCAGCTTGGTTGTCACCCCCTTGGAGCAGTACTTC. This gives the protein CASSLVVTPLEQYF.

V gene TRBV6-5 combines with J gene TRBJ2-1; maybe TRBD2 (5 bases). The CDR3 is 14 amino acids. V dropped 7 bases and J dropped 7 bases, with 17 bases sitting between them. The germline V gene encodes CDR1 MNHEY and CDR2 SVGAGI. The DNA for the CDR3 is TGTGCCAGCACCCCAGGAGGACTTGGGAATGAGCAGTTCTTC. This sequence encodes CASTPGGLGNEQFF.

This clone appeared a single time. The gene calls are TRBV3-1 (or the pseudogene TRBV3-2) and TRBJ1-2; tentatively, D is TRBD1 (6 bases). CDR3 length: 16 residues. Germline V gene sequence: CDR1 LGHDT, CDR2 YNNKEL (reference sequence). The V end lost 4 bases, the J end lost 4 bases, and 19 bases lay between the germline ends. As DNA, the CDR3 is TGTGCCAGCAGCCTACTCGGGGGGGCCGTGTCCTATGGCTACACCTTC. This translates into CASSLLGGAVSYGYTF.

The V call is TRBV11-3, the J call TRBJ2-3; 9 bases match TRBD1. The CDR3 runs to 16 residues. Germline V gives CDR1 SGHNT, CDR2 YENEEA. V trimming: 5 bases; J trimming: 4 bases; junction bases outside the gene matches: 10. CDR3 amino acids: CASSTRSQGASDTQYF. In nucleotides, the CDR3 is TGTGCCAGCAGCACCCGTTCACAGGGGGCATCAGATACGCAGTATTTT.

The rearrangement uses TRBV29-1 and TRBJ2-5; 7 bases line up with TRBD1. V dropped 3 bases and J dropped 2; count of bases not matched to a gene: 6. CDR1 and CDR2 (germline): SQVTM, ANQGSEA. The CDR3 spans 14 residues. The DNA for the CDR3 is TGCAGCGTTGACGACAGGGCGTATCAAGAGACCCAGTACTTC. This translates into CSVDDRAYQETQYF.

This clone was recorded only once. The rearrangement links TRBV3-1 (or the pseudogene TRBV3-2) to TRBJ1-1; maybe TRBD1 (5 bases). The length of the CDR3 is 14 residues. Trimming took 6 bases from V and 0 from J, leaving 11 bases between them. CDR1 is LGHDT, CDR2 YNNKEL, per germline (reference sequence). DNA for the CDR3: TGTGCCAGCAGGGTTGGGGGAATGAACACTGAAGCTTTCTTT. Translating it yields CASRVGGMNTEAFF.

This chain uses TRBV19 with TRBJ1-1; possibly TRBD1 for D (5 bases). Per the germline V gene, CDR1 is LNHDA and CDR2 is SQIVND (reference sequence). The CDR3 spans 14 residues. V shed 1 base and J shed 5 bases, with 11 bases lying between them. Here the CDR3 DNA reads TGTGCCAGTAGTATAGGGGGCGCGGGAACTGAAGCTTTCTTT. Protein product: CASSIGGAGTEAFF.

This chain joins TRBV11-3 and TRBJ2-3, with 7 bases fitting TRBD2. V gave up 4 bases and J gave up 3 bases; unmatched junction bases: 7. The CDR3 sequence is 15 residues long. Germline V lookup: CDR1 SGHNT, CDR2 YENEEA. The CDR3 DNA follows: TGTGCCAGCAGCTCCGAGCGGGATCGAACAGATACGCAGTATTTT. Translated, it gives CASSSERDRTDTQYF.

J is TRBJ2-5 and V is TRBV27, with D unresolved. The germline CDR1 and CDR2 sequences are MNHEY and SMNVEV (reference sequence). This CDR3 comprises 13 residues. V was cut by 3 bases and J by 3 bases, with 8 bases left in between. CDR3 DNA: TGTGCCAGCAGTTTTTGGGTAAAAGAGACCCAGTACTTC. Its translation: CASSFWVKETQYF.

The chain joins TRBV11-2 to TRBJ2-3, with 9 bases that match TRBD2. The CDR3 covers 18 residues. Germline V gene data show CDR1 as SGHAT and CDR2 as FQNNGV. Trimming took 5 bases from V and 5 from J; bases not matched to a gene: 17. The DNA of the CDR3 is TGTGCCAGCAGCCCCCCTAAGGGGCGGGAGGGCCGGGTAGATACGCAGTATTTT. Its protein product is CASSPPKGREGRVDTQYF.